This TCR beta chain originates from a study of early T cells in non-severe SARS-CoV-2 infection. The CDR3 extends over 15 amino acids. In germline, CDR1 is MGHRA, CDR2 YSYEKL. V lost 0 bases, J lost 8 bases, and 16 bases lay in between. Unique molecular identifiers were added to individual cDNA molecules. TCRdb processed the 5' RACE reads anew with MiXCR; each CDR3 protein has one entry. The table shows 56,000 or so distinct CDR3 sequences, with over 13% occurring only once. General study points: Comparison of clonotypes with VDJdb favored anti-spike CD8 responses while missing private and CD4 specificities.

This clonotype has more than one count but fewer than ten. Its antigen is undetermined. The sequence came from an adult who was a healthcare worker with PCR-confirmed SARS-CoV-2 infection or an uninfected control (not recorded which). The V and J genes are TRBV4-1 and TRBJ1-2; D is perhaps TRBD1 (5 bases). Sequencing was performed on whole blood, taken at baseline. The CDR3 coding sequence is TGCGCCAGCAGCCAAGATGGGCTCGGGGGGAGAGGCTACACCTTC. Translated, it gives CASSQDGLGGRGYTF.